Listed here is a single T cell receptor (beta chain). The antigen is unknown. This sample is drawn from a study of shared clonotypes between healthy human individuals. Whole-study findings and limits: The sharing of 4.5% to 6.5% of naive CD4 clonotypes was seen across a handful of donors. The low donor count limited represented genetic and exposure-history diversity.

TCRdb's table, derived via immunoSEQ multiplex PCR, lists solely in-frame clones and lacks some. The sample carries 2 million to 2.5 million clones, nearly 97% recorded once. The sequence was obtained from a man between 18 and 35 years old in good health. Sequencing input: naive CD4+ T cells sorted from blood. Subset defined: CD45RA+ positively selected.

This CDR3 reads CASIPLGRVSFGYTF. Here the CDR3 DNA reads TGTGCCAGCATTCCCTTAGGGAGGGTATCGTTTGGCTACACCTTC. The chain combines TRBV6-1 with TRBJ1-2; D remains ambiguous. The V end lost 7 bases, the J end lost 7 bases, and 22 bases lay between the germline ends. The germline V gene encodes CDR1 MNHNS and CDR2 SASEGT. The CDR3 consists of 15 residues.